Below, 14 T cell receptor beta chains from the same sample are listed, as sequenced in a study of blood T cell repertoires in COVID-19. The protocol was immunoSEQ multiplex PCR, while the TCRdb copy is restricted to in-frame clones and leaves out a portion. In the table there are 300,000 to 400,000 clones, over 75% of which are singletons. Sequencing used peripheral blood. The receptors shown here come from a woman aged 45-65 years with active or convalescent COVID-19.

The rearrangement uses TRBV30 and TRBJ1-5; D may be TRBD1 (6 bases). V was shortened by 0 bases and J by 16 bases, with 22 bases between the two germline ends. From germline, CDR1 is GTSNPN and CDR2 SVGIG (reference sequence). The CDR3 spans 14 residues. The CDR3 protein is CAWSVPRGGRKDHF. In nucleotides, the CDR3 is TGTGCCTGGAGTGTACCCAGGGGTGGCAGGAAGGATCATTTT.

In its sample, this clone was seen a few times. The rearrangement uses TRBV6-2 or TRBV6-3 and TRBJ2-1; 8 positions agree with TRBD2. CDR3 length equals 14 residues. Per the germline V gene, CDR1 is MNHEY and CDR2 is SVGEGT. J lost 3 bases, V lost 3 bases, and 1 base had no gene match. As DNA, the CDR3 is TGTGCCAGCAGTTATGGGACTAGCTACAATGAGCAGTTCTTC. It specifies CASSYGTSYNEQFF.

This sequence joins TRBV7-8 and TRBJ1-4, with 8 bases aligning to TRBD1. The CDR3 contains 13 residues. Per germline, CDR1 SGHVS and CDR2 FQNEAQ. The V and J ends lost 5 bases and 8 bases, in that order; junction bases with no gene match: 4. The CDR3 region is CASSRQGLEKLFF. The CDR3 coding sequence is TGTGCCAGCAGCCGACAGGGGTTGGAAAAACTGTTTTTT.

CDR3 in amino acids: CASSLALAAEAFF. DNA of the CDR3: TGTGCCAGCAGCTTAGCGCTAGCAGCTGAAGCTTTCTTT. The chain combines TRBV7-2 with TRBJ1-1, with D hard to call. The ends were cut back, 0 bases at V and 6 bases at J, with 8 bases in the middle. The V gene's germline CDR1 is SGHTA and CDR2 FQGNSA. The CDR3 length is 13 residues.

This clone was detected only a few times. The chain employs TRBV3-1 (or the pseudogene TRBV3-2) and TRBJ1-5; D is unresolved. The V gene lost 4 bases and the J gene lost 1 base, with 14 bases spanning the gap. Germline V gene data show CDR1 as LGHDT and CDR2 as YNNKEL (reference sequence). This CDR3 spans 16 amino acids. The CDR3 sequence: CASSLTTGGSNQPQHF. CDR3 DNA sequence: TGTGCCAGCAGCCTCACCACGGGAGGAAGCAATCAGCCCCAGCATTTT.

V gene TRBV19 combines with J gene TRBJ2-3; D unresolved. V lost 5 bases and J 2 bases, leaving 5 bases between the germline ends. Germline CDR1 and CDR2: LNHDA and SQIVND (reference sequence). This CDR3 has 12 residues. The CDR3 DNA is TGTGCCAGTAGTTTTAACACAGATACGCAGTATTTT. Its protein is CASSFNTDTQYF.

V gene TRBV4-3 combines with J gene TRBJ1-4; D possibly corresponds to TRBD1 (6 bases). Germline V lookup: CDR1 LGHNA, CDR2 YSLEER. The V and J ends lost 0 bases and 4 bases respectively, with 12 bases between them. The CDR3 length is 16 residues. CDR3 in DNA: TGCGCCAGCAGCCAAGACGGACAGACAATTAATGAAAAACTGTTTTTT. It specifies CASSQDGQTINEKLFF.

A single count supports this clone. The chain employs TRBV30 and TRBJ1-5; D unclear. Germline CDR1 and CDR2: GTSNPN and SVGIG (reference sequence). The CDR3 consists of 13 residues. The germline V and J ends were trimmed by 0 bases and 4 bases, with 7 bases remaining between them. CDR3 nucleotide sequence: TGTGCCTGGAGTGTACGTACAAATCAGCCCCAGCATTTT. This gives the protein CAWSVRTNQPQHF.

V is TRBV6-5 and J is TRBJ2-1, with a tentative D call TRBD1 (5 bases). Trimming removed 2 bases from V and 2 bases from J, with 10 bases in between. The CDR3 sequence is 15 residues long. CDR1 MNHEY and CDR2 SVGAGI come from the germline V gene. This CDR3 reads CASSYVQGTYNEQFF. The CDR3 nucleotides are TGTGCCAGCAGTTACGTTCAGGGAACCTACAATGAGCAGTTCTTC.

The V gene is TRBV24-1, the J gene TRBJ2-5, with 8 positions matching TRBD2. The CDR3 is 16 residues long. Trimming removed 6 bases from V and 3 bases from J; junction bases left unmatched: 11. Germline V gene lookup returns CDR1 KGHDR and CDR2 SFDVKD. CDR3 in DNA: TGTGCCACCAGTAGTCGGATAGCGGGGCTTGAAGAGACCCAGTACTTC. Its protein is CATSSRIAGLEETQYF.

V gene TRBV7-8 combines with J gene TRBJ2-7, with 10 positions matching TRBD1. The junction had 6 bases not matched to a gene; V was cut back by 4 bases and J by 6 bases. The CDR3 spans 14 residues. The V gene's germline CDR1 is SGHVS and CDR2 FQNEAQ. The CDR3: CASSYRDRGGEQYF. As DNA, the CDR3 is TGTGCCAGCAGCTACCGGGACAGGGGAGGCGAGCAGTACTTC.

This sequence joins TRBV7-3 and TRBJ2-2; weak D call: TRBD2 (5 bases). The V and J ends lost 5 bases and 3 bases respectively, with 13 bases between them. The CDR3 extends over 15 amino acids. In germline, CDR1 is SGHTA, CDR2 FQGTGA. The CDR3 loop reads CASSHTRADTGELFF. As DNA, the CDR3 is TGTGCCAGCAGCCATACTAGAGCCGACACCGGGGAGCTGTTTTTT.

This chain joins TRBV7-3 and TRBJ2-2; D is possibly TRBD1 (6 bases). Germline V CDR1 and CDR2: SGHTA, FQGTGA. This CDR3 spans 16 amino acids. The V end lost 6 bases, the J end lost 4 bases, and 18 bases lay between the germline ends. Here the CDR3 DNA reads TGTGCCAGCAGTTACAACAGGGTCGGTAGCACCGGGGAGCTGTTTTTT. It codes for CASSYNRVGSTGELFF.

This clone was observed a handful of times. The J gene is TRBJ2-7, the V gene TRBV29-1; the match to TRBD1 covers 9 bases. Germline CDR1 and CDR2: SQVTM and ANQGSEA. The CDR3 is made up of 12 amino acids. The trim removed 6 bases at V and 3 bases at J, leaving 3 bases unmatched. In DNA form, the CDR3 reads TGCAGCGTGGGACAGGGAGACTACGAGCAGTACTTC. Translation: CSVGQGDYEQYF.